This TCR beta chain was retrieved from a study of identifying expanded T cells in peripheral blood. Study observations and caveats: Technical replicates showed 0.9 to 1.5 changed clones; about two weeks roughly 16; four weeks 19. Clone count variance between roughly 2-week samples rose with total template count.

The CDR3 consists of 13 residues. Germline V CDR1 and CDR2: GTSNPN, SVGIG (reference sequence). Trimming took off 3 bases at V and 3 bases at J, with 11 bases between the two ends. Healthy donors had no documented immune events, such as infections, while sampled. Using immunoSEQ multiplex PCR, the repertoire was profiled, and TCRdb retains in-frame clones only, with some absent. This table has about 85,000 clones, about 88% appearing once. Details on this clone: The antigen remains undetermined.

The rearrangement joins TRBV30 to TRBJ1-2, with D uncertain. This TCR was sampled from a person between 18 and 75 years old in good health. Sequencing was carried out using blood. CDR3 region: CAWSFGRDYGYTF. DNA for the CDR3: TGTGCCTGGAGCTTCGGACGTGACTATGGCTACACCTTC.